This entry lists 27 T cell receptor beta chains sequenced from one sample in a study of cytomegalovirus exposure and HLA in healthy donors. Primers: 60 Vbeta forward and 13 Jbeta reverse. The table came from immunoSEQ multiplex PCR; TCRdb's copy has only in-frame clones and leaves some out. The table includes 65,000 to 85,000 clones, roughly 76% detected once. The sequenced sample was PBMCs. The receptors were gathered from a male donor in good health and CMV-seropositive.

This clone was picked up a small number of times. This chain uses TRBV10-2 with TRBJ2-7; 8 positions match TRBD1. V lost 7 bases, J lost 2 bases, and 4 bases stayed unmatched. The CDR3 consists of 13 residues. Per germline, CDR1 WSHSY and CDR2 SAAADI. The CDR3 is CASMTGDTYEQYF. The CDR3 DNA is TGCGCCAGCATGACAGGGGATACCTACGAGCAGTACTTC.

V usage is TRBV18 and J usage is TRBJ1-2; 7 bases are shared with TRBD1. Per the germline V gene, CDR1 is KGHSH and CDR2 is LQKENI. This CDR3 is 14 amino acids long. V dropped 4 bases and J dropped 2; count of bases not matched to a gene: 4. This CDR3 reads CASSLPGQNYGYTF. The CDR3 DNA follows: TGTGCCAGCTCACTACCGGGACAGAACTATGGCTACACCTTC.

The CDR3 DNA follows: TGTGCCATCAGTGAGGGACAGGATGCAACTAATGAAAAACTGTTTTTT. It yields the protein CAISEGQDATNEKLFF. The chain joins TRBV10-3 to TRBJ1-4, with TRBD1 matching over 7 bases. Trimming cost V 2 bases and J 0 bases; bases outside gene matches: 3. Germline CDR1 is ENHRY and CDR2 is SYGVKD. There are 16 residues in the CDR3.

Concerning this clone itself: Within the sample, other DNA sequences also encode this same CDR3. V usage is TRBV7-9 and J usage is TRBJ2-3; TRBD2 aligns across 7 bases. Germline values: CDR1 SEHNR, CDR2 FQNEAQ (reference sequence). CDR3 length: 16 residues. With 1 base clipped from V and 2 bases from J, the junction kept 6 bases outside the gene matches. Here the CDR3 reads CASSLGLAELTDTQYF. The CDR3 nucleotides are TGTGCCAGCAGCTTAGGGCTAGCGGAACTCACAGATACGCAGTATTTT.

The chain is built from TRBV11-3 and TRBJ1-2; TRBD1 matches 7 bases. V was pared by 3 bases and J by 2 bases, with 9 bases of the junction left unmatched. The CDR3 spans 16 residues. The germline V gene encodes CDR1 SGHNT and CDR2 YENEEA. The CDR3 DNA follows: TGTGCCAGCAGCTTCCAAAAGGGGGCCCGAAACTATGGCTACACCTTC. It codes for CASSFQKGARNYGYTF.

This rearrangement joins TRBV5-6 to TRBJ1-1, with D perhaps matching TRBD1 (6 bases). In germline, CDR1 is SGHDT, CDR2 YYEEEE. V gave up 0 bases and J gave up 10 bases, with 7 bases separating them. The CDR3 is 11 residues long. The CDR3 DNA reads as TGTGCCAGCAGCTTGGCAGGGGTAGCTTTCTTT. Its protein is CASSLAGVAFF. Complete variable domain (other parts from reference TRBV5-6 and TRBJ1-1): DAGVTQSPTHLIKTRGQQVTLRCSPKSGHDTVSWYQQALGQGPQFIFQYYEEEERQRGNFPDRFSGHQFPNYSSELNVNALLLGDSALYLCASSLAGVAFFGQGTRLTVV.

This clone came up a few times. The V call is TRBV5-6, the J call TRBJ1-6; TRBD1 is a possible D gene (5 bases). From germline, CDR1 is SGHDT and CDR2 YYEEEE. Trimming cost V 0 bases and J 9 bases, with 13 bases left between them. The CDR3 spans 15 residues. The CDR3 loop is CASSLGSGLVSPLHF. The CDR3, as DNA: TGTGCCAGCAGCTTGGGGTCAGGGTTAGTTTCACCCCTCCACTTT.

The V gene is TRBV5-1, the J gene TRBJ2-5; 10 bases agree with TRBD2. The germline gives CDR1 SGHRS, CDR2 YFSETQ. Trimming at V came to 1 base and at J to 2 bases, leaving 5 bases not matched to a gene. The CDR3 contains 16 residues. The CDR3 nucleotides are TGCGCCAGCAGCTTGCCTAGCGGGAGTGGGCAAGAGACCCAGTACTTC. It translates to CASSLPSGSGQETQYF. The full variable domain, its missing parts supplied by reference TRBV5-1 and TRBJ2-5, is KAGVTQTPRYLIKTRGQQVTLSCSPISGHRSVSWYQQTPGQGLQFLFEYFSETQRNKGNFPGRFSGRQFSNSRSEMNVSTLELGDSALYLCASSLPSGSGQETQYFGPGTRLLVL.

This chain connects TRBV5-8 to TRBJ1-2; 7 bases are shared with TRBD1. The trim removed 1 base at V and 3 bases at J, leaving 12 bases unmatched. Per germline, CDR1 SGHTS and CDR2 YDEGEE. CDR3 length: 17 amino acids. The CDR3: CASSLTIKGALDYGYTF. CDR3 DNA sequence: TGTGCCAGCAGCTTGACAATTAAGGGGGCGCTTGACTATGGCTACACCTTC.

V and J are TRBV6-4 and TRBJ2-2, with 11 bases matching TRBD1. Looked up from germline, CDR1 is MRHNA and CDR2 is SNTAGT. V gave up 5 bases and J gave up 3 bases; unmatched junction bases: 5. The CDR3 has 16 amino acids. CDR3 loop: CASSSRTGGYTGELFF. The DNA for the CDR3 is TGTGCCAGCAGTAGCCGGACAGGGGGCTACACCGGGGAGCTGTTTTTT.

This sequence joins TRBV30 and TRBJ1-6, with 7 bases matching TRBD1. The CDR3 contains 14 residues. The germline CDR1 and CDR2 sequences are GTSNPN and SVGIG (reference sequence). Unmatched junction bases numbered 10, after V lost 5 bases and J lost 9 bases. The CDR3 DNA is TGTGCCTGGTCGACAGGGTACGGGGGTTCACCCCTCCACTTT. It yields the protein CAWSTGYGGSPLHF.

This clone showed up just a few times. V usage is TRBV5-1 and J usage is TRBJ2-7, with TRBD1 identical over 7 bases. J lost 3 bases, V lost 0 bases, and 9 bases had no gene match. This CDR3 contains 16 residues. Germline CDR1 SGHRS, CDR2 YFSETQ. In DNA, the CDR3 is TGCGCCAGCAGCTTGGGGGGACAGACAATGATCTACGAGCAGTACTTC. Protein product: CASSLGGQTMIYEQYF.

The V call is TRBV5-3, the J call TRBJ1-3; tentatively, D is TRBD1 (6 bases). TRBV5-3 falls under the ORF class, with uncertain function. Trimming stripped 0 bases from V and 8 bases from J, with 12 bases between. This CDR3 comprises 14 residues. The CDR3 nucleotides read TGTGCCAGAAGCTTGGCCTCAGGGGCCGACACCATATATTTT. Translation gives CARSLASGADTIYF.

The chain employs TRBV7-9 and TRBJ2-7; a possible D gene is TRBD1 (6 bases). The CDR3 has 12 amino acids. Trimming removed 7 bases from V and 4 bases from J, with 11 bases in between. CDR1 is SEHNR and CDR2 is FQNEAQ in the germline V gene (reference sequence). The CDR3 region is CASKTQGYEQYF. The CDR3 coding sequence is TGTGCCAGCAAGACACAGGGATACGAGCAGTACTTC.

The count of this clone is one. The chain combines TRBV19 with TRBJ2-7, with 9 nucleotides matching TRBD1. Germline lookup yields CDR1 LNHDA and CDR2 SQIVND (reference sequence). The CDR3 sequence is 15 residues long. Losses at the gene ends were 5 bases for V and 2 bases for J; bases not matched to a gene: 7. The CDR3 loop reads CASSESGTGTYEQYF. CDR3 DNA: TGTGCCAGTAGTGAGTCCGGGACAGGGACCTACGAGCAGTACTTC.

This chain joins TRBV15 and TRBJ2-1; TRBD2 agrees at 13 bases. Germline V gene data show CDR1 as LNHNV and CDR2 as YYDKDF (reference sequence). J gave up 4 bases and V 7 bases, and 16 bases lay outside the gene matches. The CDR3 spans 19 residues. The DNA of the CDR3 is TGTGCCACCAACAGCCCCGGGACTAGCGGGGTAGCGATATACAATGAGCAGTTCTTC. Amino acid sequence: CATNSPGTSGVAIYNEQFF. Full variable domain (missing parts from reference TRBV15 and TRBJ2-1): DAMVIQNPRYQVTQFGKPVTLSCSQTLNHNVMYWYQQKSSQAPKLLFHYYDKDFNNEADTPDNFQSRRPNTSFCFLDIRSPGLGDTAMYLCATNSPGTSGVAIYNEQFFGPGTRLTVL.

The chain links TRBV7-9 to TRBJ2-1; 9 bases align to TRBD2. V lost 3 bases, J lost 8 bases, and 5 bases stayed unmatched. Germline CDR1 and CDR2: SEHNR and FQNEAQ (reference sequence). The CDR3 has 14 amino acids. The CDR3 protein is CASSLWTSVHEQFF. DNA for the CDR3: TGTGCCAGCAGCTTGTGGACTAGCGTCCATGAGCAGTTCTTC.

This chain links TRBV5-4 with TRBJ2-3; 8 nucleotides align to TRBD2. The CDR3 is 17 residues long. Unmatched junction bases numbered 15, after V lost 5 bases and J lost 4 bases. Germline CDR1 SGHNT, CDR2 YYREEE (reference sequence). The CDR3 loop is CASRPSGGGAYPDTQYF. The DNA of the CDR3 is TGTGCCAGCAGACCCTCGGGAGGGGGGGCCTACCCAGATACGCAGTATTTT.

The chain couples TRBV2 to TRBJ1-5, with D maybe TRBD1 (5 bases). The V and J ends lost 2 bases and 5 bases respectively, with 10 bases between them. The CDR3 covers 14 residues. Looked up from germline, CDR1 is SNHLY and CDR2 is FYNNEI. The CDR3: CASSEQGGDQPQHF. The DNA for the CDR3 is TGTGCCAGCAGTGAACAGGGAGGGGATCAGCCCCAGCATTTT.

This clone was seen only a few times. V and J are TRBV28 and TRBJ1-2, with TRBD1 matching 8 bases. J was trimmed by 8 bases and V by 5 bases; bases with no gene match: 7. Per the germline V gene, CDR1 is MDHEN and CDR2 is SYDVKM. The CDR3 extends over 13 amino acids. CDR3 nucleotide sequence: TGTGCCAGCAGTATACCAGGGGGCTGGGGCTACACCTTC. Protein product: CASSIPGGWGYTF.

The chain has TRBV6-4 and TRBJ2-1, with 14 bases identical to TRBD2. J lost 0 bases, V lost 5 bases, and 3 bases had no gene match. The germline V gene encodes CDR1 MRHNA and CDR2 SNTAGT. The CDR3 has 17 residues. In nucleotides, the CDR3 is TGTGCCAGCAGTAGAGGGACTAGCGGGAGCTCCTACAATGAGCAGTTCTTC. Its translation: CASSRGTSGSSYNEQFF.

The J gene is TRBJ2-1, the V gene TRBV5-4; D unresolved. The germline V gene has CDR1 SGHNT and CDR2 YYREEE (reference sequence). V gave up 1 base and J gave up 8 bases, with 16 bases separating them. The CDR3 is made up of 15 amino acids. CDR3 amino acids: CASSLQLALPHEQFF. The CDR3 DNA is TGTGCCAGCAGCTTGCAATTAGCCCTTCCCCATGAGCAGTTCTTC.

The V gene is TRBV11-2, the J gene TRBJ1-3, with 7 bases identical to TRBD1. Trimming cost V 5 bases and J 6 bases; bases outside gene matches: 4. The CDR3 spans 13 residues. Germline-derived CDR1 and CDR2 are SGHAT and FQNNGV. CDR3: CASSEDRANTIYF. CDR3 nucleotides: TGTGCCAGCAGCGAAGACAGGGCAAACACCATATATTTT.

The chain is built from TRBV9 and TRBJ2-7; the match to TRBD1 covers 7 bases. The V gene's germline CDR1 is SGDLS and CDR2 YYNGEE. The CDR3 consists of 15 residues. After removal of 4 bases from V and 6 bases from J, the junction contained 13 bases not matched to a gene. CDR3 nucleotides: TGTGCCAGCAGCCCACGGTGGGACAGTCAAGGCGAGCAGTACTTC. Protein product: CASSPRWDSQGEQYF.

This chain connects TRBV6-1 to TRBJ2-7; 11 bases agree with TRBD2. Germline V gene lookup returns CDR1 MNHNS and CDR2 SASEGT. This CDR3 is built from 16 residues. Trimming at V came to 3 bases and at J to 5 bases, leaving 9 bases not matched to a gene. CDR3 residues: CASSDRLAGGTHEQYF. The CDR3 nucleotides are TGTGCCAGCAGTGACCGTCTAGCGGGAGGAACCCACGAGCAGTACTTC.

The chain uses TRBV5-1 and TRBJ2-5; TRBD2 agrees at 13 bases. The closer fit of TRBJ2-7 to the DNA end suggests the J call may be wrong. Germline CDR1 SGHRS, CDR2 YFSETQ. CDR3 length: 15 amino acids. As DNA, the CDR3 is TGCGCCAGCAGCCCCGGGACTAGCGGGATATACGAGCAGTACTTC. Its protein is CASSPGTSGIYEQYF.

In this sample, this clone turned up once. The chain recombines TRBV4-3 with TRBJ2-4; D unresolved. The CDR3 consists of 15 residues. Germline assignment: CDR1 LGHNA and CDR2 YSLEER. Trimming took 4 bases from V and 0 from J, leaving 10 bases between them. CDR3 sequence: CASSRELLAKNIQYF. CDR3 nucleotides: TGCGCCAGCAGCCGCGAACTTCTAGCCAAAAACATTCAGTACTTC.